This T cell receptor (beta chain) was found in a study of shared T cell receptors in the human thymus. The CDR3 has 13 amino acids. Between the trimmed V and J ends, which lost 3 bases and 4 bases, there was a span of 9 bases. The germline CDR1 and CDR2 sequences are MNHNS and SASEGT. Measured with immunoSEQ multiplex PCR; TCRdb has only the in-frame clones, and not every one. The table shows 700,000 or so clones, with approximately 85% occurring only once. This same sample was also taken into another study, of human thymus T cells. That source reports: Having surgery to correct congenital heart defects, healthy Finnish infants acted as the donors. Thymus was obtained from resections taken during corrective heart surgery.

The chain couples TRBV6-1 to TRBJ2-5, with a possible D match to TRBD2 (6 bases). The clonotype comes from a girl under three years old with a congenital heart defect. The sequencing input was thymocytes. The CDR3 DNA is TGTGCCAGCAGTGAGTGGGGAGGAGAGACCCAGTACTTC. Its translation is CASSEWGGETQYF.